The 28 T cell receptor beta chains listed next were all sequenced from one sample in a study of immune characterization of retroperitoneal liposarcoma. One entry per CDR3 protein results from TCRdb running MiXCR on the PCR reads. The data hold more than 9,000 distinct CDR3 sequences, with approximately 26% observed a single time. The sequencing sample was made of tumor tissue. The receptors derive from a female donor with retroperitoneal liposarcoma.

The chain joins TRBV24-1 to TRBJ2-3; D assignment may be TRBD1 or TRBD2 (5 bases each). V lost 5 bases to trimming and J lost 8 bases, with 19 bases between them. This CDR3 has 15 amino acids. Germline V CDR1 and CDR2: KGHDR, SFDVKD. Here the CDR3 DNA reads TGTGCCACCAGTGCTTCAGGGACGGGGTCGGGTACGCAGTATTTT. Translating gives CATSASGTGSGTQYF.

In the case of this clonotype: The CDR3 does not close with the conserved phenylalanine or tryptophan, likely indicating a read error. V and J are TRBV6-6 and TRBJ2-4; D might be TRBD1 (5 bases). The DNA end is more similar to TRBJ2-7, so the J call may be wrong. Germline CDR1 is MNHNY and CDR2 is SVGAGI (reference sequence). The CDR3 has 14 amino acids. CDR3 in amino acids: CASSYRGQSCEQYI. Here the CDR3 DNA reads TGTGCCAGCAGTTACAGGGGCCAGTCCTGCGAGCAGTACATC.

Judged by abundance, this clonotype is medium-sized. CDR3 residues: CASSLAEFNEQFF. CDR3 sequence (DNA): TGTGCCAGCAGCTTAGCGGAGTTCAATGAGCAGTTCTTC. This chain links TRBV7-8 with TRBJ2-1; D remains ambiguous. The germline V gene has CDR1 SGHVS and CDR2 FQNEAQ. Trimming removed 0 bases from V and 6 bases from J, with 6 bases in between. This CDR3 region has 13 residues.

The chain carries TRBV25-1 and TRBJ1-2; D is perhaps TRBD1 (5 bases). Per the germline V gene, CDR1 is MGHDK and CDR2 is SYGVNS. The ends were cut back, 6 bases at V and 4 bases at J, with 27 bases in the middle. This CDR3 region has 18 residues. The CDR3 protein is CASSLVGQGSPTSYGYTF. The CDR3 region has the DNA TGTGCCAGCAGCTTAGTGGGGCAAGGGAGCCCTACTAGCTATGGCTACACCTTC.

This clonotype has ten or more counts. The rearrangement uses TRBV6-1 and TRBJ2-7, with a tentative D call TRBD1 (6 bases). Trimming left V 3 bases short and J 0 bases short, with 9 bases between. In germline, CDR1 is MNHNS, CDR2 SASEGT. This CDR3 is built from 14 residues. CDR3 sequence: CASSETGHSYEQYF. DNA for the CDR3: TGTGCCAGCAGTGAGACAGGCCACTCCTACGAGCAGTACTTC.

By share, this clonotype counts as medium-sized. The chain has TRBV6-1 and TRBJ2-1; 9 bases are a match to TRBD2. Germline V gene lookup returns CDR1 MNHNS and CDR2 SASEGT. CDR3 length equals 14 residues. V lost 5 bases and J lost 7; bases outside the gene matches: 6. CDR3 sequence: CASSTSGLGNEQFF. The DNA for the CDR3 is TGTGCCAGCAGTACTAGCGGGCTAGGGAATGAGCAGTTCTTC.

This clonotype was detected a few times. This rearrangement joins TRBV6-1 to TRBJ2-1; D may correspond to TRBD1 or TRBD2 (5 bases each). The J call is uncertain, as TRBJ2-7 better fits the DNA end. There are 15 residues in the CDR3. From germline, CDR1 is MNHNS and CDR2 SASEGT. The CDR3 nucleotides are TGTGCCAGCAGTGACCGGGTCGAGGGGCTCTACGAGCAGTACTTC. It codes for CASSDRVEGLYEQYF.

This clonotype showed up many times. The rearrangement joins TRBV11-3 to TRBJ2-3; TRBD2 aligns across 12 bases. V lost 3 bases and J lost 3; bases outside the gene matches: 1. The CDR3 has 15 amino acids. Germline assignment: CDR1 SGHNT and CDR2 YENEEA. In nucleotides, the CDR3 is TGTGCCAGCAGCTTCGGACTAGCGGGGACAGATACGCAGTATTTT. Its translation is CASSFGLAGTDTQYF. Together with reference TRBV11-3 and TRBJ2-3, the CDR3 gives the full variable domain: EAGVVQSPRYKIIEKKQPVAFWCNPISGHNTLYWYLQNLGQGPELLIRYENEEAVDDSQLPKDRFSAERLKGVDSTLKIQPAELGDSAVYLCASSFGLAGTDTQYFGPGTRLTVL.

This clonotype showed up many times. The CDR3 sequence is CASSAVTGGSYEQFF. CDR3 sequence (DNA): TGTGCCAGCAGCGCAGTGACGGGGGGGTCCTACGAGCAGTTCTTC. The V and J genes are TRBV7-3 and TRBJ2-1, with TRBD2 identical over 8 bases. V was pared by 5 bases and J by 10 bases, with 13 bases of the junction left unmatched. This CDR3 is built from 15 residues. CDR1 SGHTA and CDR2 FQGTGA come from the germline V gene.

On this clonotype itself: The CDR3 carries no conserved terminal phenylalanine or tryptophan, so it likely arises from a read error. V usage is TRBV6-2 or TRBV6-3 and J usage is TRBJ2-3; 10 bases match TRBD2. Trimming at V came to 5 bases and at J to 11 bases, leaving 28 bases not matched to a gene. Germline CDR1 is MNHEY and CDR2 is SVGEGT. The CDR3 covers 20 residues. The DNA of the CDR3 is TGTGCCAGCAGTGAAGTTCAAAGCCCTAGCGGGGGACGTACCTACAATGAGCAGTATTCG. Encoded protein: CASSEVQSPSGGRTYNEQYS.

The chain links TRBV11-3 to TRBJ2-1, with D possibly called TRBD1 or TRBD2 (5 bases each). The V end lost 5 bases, the J end lost 13 bases, and 33 bases lay between the germline ends. This CDR3 is built from 18 residues. The germline V gene has CDR1 SGHNT and CDR2 YENEEA. The CDR3 region is CASSATLRGRGIPSTQFF. CDR3 nucleotides: TGTGCCAGCAGCGCCACCCTCCGGGGCCGCGGTATCCCCTCGACCCAGTTCTTC.

This clonotype has a handful of counts. The chain recombines TRBV6-2 or TRBV6-3 with TRBJ1-1, with D possibly TRBD1 on 5 matching bases. V was pared by 0 bases and J by 4 bases, with 9 bases between. The germline gives CDR1 MNHEY, CDR2 SVGEGT. The CDR3 extends over 14 amino acids. CDR3 sequence: CASSYSGGTTEAFF. CDR3 coding DNA: TGTGCCAGCAGTTACTCGGGGGGGACCACTGAAGCTTTCTTT.

The chain has TRBV11-2 and TRBJ2-1; D is possibly TRBD2 (5 bases). The J call may not be correct, given that the DNA end is closer to TRBJ2-7. The CDR3 loop spans 16 amino acids. Germline loops: CDR1 SGHAT, CDR2 FQNNGV. The CDR3 loop is CASSRRSASSYNEQYF. Here the CDR3 DNA reads TGTGCCAGCAGTCGCCGTAGCGCCTCCTCCTACAATGAGCAGTACTTC.

This clonotype was detected only once. The chain recombines TRBV5-5 with TRBJ2-4, with D possibly being TRBD1 (5 bases). The DNA end lines up better with TRBJ2-7; the J call may be wrong. The germline CDR1 and CDR2 sequences are SGHKS and YYEKEE (reference sequence). The CDR3 is made up of 15 amino acids. CDR3 residues: CASSFGHLGTYEQYF. CDR3 sequence (DNA): TGTGCCAGCAGCTTCGGACACCTAGGTACCTACGAGCAGTACTTC.

This rearrangement joins TRBV6-1 to TRBJ2-1; D not certain. Looked up from germline, CDR1 is MNHNS and CDR2 is SASEGT. The CDR3 is 14 residues long. Trimming removed 5 bases at V and 10 bases at J, with 18 bases between. The CDR3 sequence: CASSSHGVSYEQFF. In DNA form, the CDR3 reads TGTGCCAGCAGTTCCCATGGAGTCTCCTACGAGCAGTTCTTC.

The table lists this clonotype with a few counts. The chain couples TRBV24-1 to TRBJ2-3; TRBD2 agrees at 8 bases. V shed 7 bases and J 2 bases; nucleotides not matched to a gene: 10. Germline V gene sequence: CDR1 KGHDR, CDR2 SFDVKD. The CDR3 sequence is 16 residues long. The CDR3 loop reads CATSETGTRATDTQYF. Written as DNA, the CDR3 is TGTGCCACCAGCGAGACCGGGACTAGGGCCACAGATACGCAGTATTTT.

This sequence joins TRBV6-6 and TRBJ2-3; D is possibly TRBD2 (5 bases). Germline CDR1 MNHNY, CDR2 SVGAGI (reference sequence). Trimming removed 4 bases from V and 0 bases from J, with 8 bases in between. The length of the CDR3 is 14 residues. CDR3 sequence (DNA): TGTGCCAGCAGTTCCGGACTCAGCACAGATACGCAGTATTTT. It codes for CASSSGLSTDTQYF.

This clonotype was seen only a few times. This chain links TRBV12-3 or TRBV12-4 with TRBJ1-1, with D uncertain. This CDR3 has 13 amino acids. V lost 2 bases and J lost 11, with 15 bases in between. The CDR3 here is CASSLKGTSMAFF. The CDR3 nucleotides are TGTGCCAGCAGTTTAAAGGGTACTTCGATGGCTTTCTTT.

In its sample, this clonotype was seen a few times. The chain combines TRBV6-1 with TRBJ2-4, with TRBD2 matching over 15 bases. J lost 15 bases, V lost 2 bases, and 11 bases had no gene match. Looked up from germline, CDR1 is MNHNS and CDR2 is SASEGT. The CDR3 has 16 residues. The CDR3, as DNA: TGTGCCAGCAGTGAAAGTAGGGGGACTAGCGGGGGGAGACGGTACTTC. Amino acids: CASSESRGTSGGRRYF.

This clonotype is categorized as medium-sized (0.01 to 0.1%). V gene TRBV7-9 combines with J gene TRBJ2-7; tentatively, D is TRBD2 (6 bases). The germline V gene has CDR1 SEHNR and CDR2 FQNEAQ (reference sequence). CDR3 size: 16 residues. The germline V and J ends were trimmed by 6 bases and 3 bases, with 21 bases remaining between them. CDR3 nucleotide sequence: TGTGCCAGCAGGGGAGGTTCGCAGGGTACCGACTACGAGCAGTACTTC. Residues: CASRGGSQGTDYEQYF.

By proportion, this clonotype is medium-sized. This chain joins TRBV6-1 and TRBJ2-5; maybe TRBD2 (7 bases). The last part of the DNA fits TRBJ2-7 better; the J call may be wrong. From germline, CDR1 is MNHNS and CDR2 SASEGT. The CDR3 is made up of 15 amino acids. CDR3 DNA: TGTGCCAGCAGTGCCCGGGGAGGGGGTTACTACGAGCAGTACTTC. Its protein is CASSARGGGYYEQYF.

In this sample, this clonotype turned up a few times. The J gene is TRBJ2-5, the V gene TRBV6-6; 7 bases are shared with TRBD2. Trimming cost V 2 bases and J 11 bases; bases outside gene matches: 14. CDR3 size: 15 residues. Germline CDR1 is MNHNY and CDR2 is SVGAGI (reference sequence). Here the CDR3 DNA reads TGTGCCAGCAGTTACGTCGGGGGGACCTACAATGAGCAGTACTTC. Its protein is CASSYVGGTYNEQYF.

The V call is TRBV6-8, the J call TRBJ1-2, with a tentative D call TRBD1 (5 bases). Germline values: CDR1 MNHGY, CDR2 SAAAGT. Trimming shortened V by 2 bases and J by 3 bases, and 10 bases separated the two germline ends. CDR3 length: 14 amino acids. The CDR3 loop is CASSYGGADYGYTF. In nucleotides, the CDR3 is TGTGCCAGCAGTTACGGTGGGGCGGACTATGGCTACACCTTC.

By its share, this clonotype is medium-sized (0.01 to 0.1%). The rearrangement uses TRBV7-2 and TRBJ2-1, with D maybe TRBD1 (5 bases). CDR1 is SGHTA and CDR2 is FQGNSA in the germline V gene. The ends were cut back, 3 bases at V and 10 bases at J, with 16 bases in the middle. The length of the CDR3 is 14 residues. CDR3 amino acids: CASSLIGVPYEQFF. As DNA, the CDR3 is TGTGCCAGCAGCTTGATAGGGGTACCGTACGAGCAGTTCTTC.

This chain uses TRBV6-1 with TRBJ2-1; 7 bases are shared with TRBD2. The assigned J gene may be wrong: the sequence end matches TRBJ2-7 better. CDR3 length: 14 amino acids. The germline gives CDR1 MNHNS, CDR2 SASEGT. CDR3 region: CASSSDGEGNEQYF. The CDR3 DNA follows: TGTGCCAGCAGTTCCGACGGGGAGGGGAATGAGCAGTACTTC.

This clonotype counts as medium-sized. The chain is built from TRBV25-1 and TRBJ2-1, with D uncertain. The DNA end is more similar to TRBJ2-7, so the J call may be wrong. CDR1 MGHDK and CDR2 SYGVNS come from the germline V gene. The CDR3 consists of 12 residues. The CDR3 bases are TGTGCCAGCAGCACACAAGCCGGCGAGCAGTACTTC. Amino acid sequence: CASSTQAGEQYF.

This chain links TRBV5-6 with TRBJ2-3; D is unresolved. Deletions cut 2 bases from V and 3 bases from J, with 16 bases between. CDR3 length equals 16 residues. Germline CDR1 and CDR2: SGHDT and YYEEEE. The CDR3, as DNA: TGTGCCAGCAGCTTTATCGGACGCACTGGGACAGATACGCAGTATTTT. It codes for CASSFIGRTGTDTQYF.

In its sample, this clonotype was seen a few times. This chain joins TRBV6-1 and TRBJ1-2, with 11 bases aligning to TRBD1. Germline CDR1 MNHNS, CDR2 SASEGT. This CDR3 is built from 13 residues. J gave up 8 bases and V 4 bases, and 3 bases lay outside the gene matches. This CDR3 reads CASSARTGGGYTF. Here the CDR3 DNA reads TGTGCCAGCAGTGCCAGGACAGGGGGCGGCTACACCTTC.